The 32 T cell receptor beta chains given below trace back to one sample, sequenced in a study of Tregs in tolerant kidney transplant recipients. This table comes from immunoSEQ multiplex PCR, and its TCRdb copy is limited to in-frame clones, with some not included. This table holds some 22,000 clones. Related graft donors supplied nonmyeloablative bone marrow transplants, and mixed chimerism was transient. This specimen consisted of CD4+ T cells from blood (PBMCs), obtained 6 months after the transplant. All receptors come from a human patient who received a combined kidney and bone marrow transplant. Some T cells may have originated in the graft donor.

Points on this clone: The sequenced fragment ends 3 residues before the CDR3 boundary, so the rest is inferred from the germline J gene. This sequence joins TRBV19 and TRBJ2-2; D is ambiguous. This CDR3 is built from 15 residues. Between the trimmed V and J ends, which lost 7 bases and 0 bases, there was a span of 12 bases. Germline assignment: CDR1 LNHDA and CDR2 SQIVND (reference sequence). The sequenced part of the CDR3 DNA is TGTGCCAGTACCTCCTCCGCGGCGAACACCGGGGAG. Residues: CASTSSAANTGE. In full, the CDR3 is CASTSSAANTGELFF.

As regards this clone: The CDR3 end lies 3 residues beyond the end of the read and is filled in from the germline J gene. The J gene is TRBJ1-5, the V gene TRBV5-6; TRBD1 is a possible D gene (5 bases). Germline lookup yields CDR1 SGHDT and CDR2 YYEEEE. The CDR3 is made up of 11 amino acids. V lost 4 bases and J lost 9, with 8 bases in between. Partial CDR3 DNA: TGTGCCAGCAGCGGGGGGGGGCCC. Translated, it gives CASSGGGP. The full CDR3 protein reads CASSGGGPQHF. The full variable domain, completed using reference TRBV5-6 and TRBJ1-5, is DAGVTQSPTHLIKTRGQQVTLRCSPKSGHDTVSWYQQALGQGPQFIFQYYEEEERQRGNFPDRFSGHQFPNYSSELNVNALLLGDSALYLCASSGGGPQHFGDGTRLSIL.

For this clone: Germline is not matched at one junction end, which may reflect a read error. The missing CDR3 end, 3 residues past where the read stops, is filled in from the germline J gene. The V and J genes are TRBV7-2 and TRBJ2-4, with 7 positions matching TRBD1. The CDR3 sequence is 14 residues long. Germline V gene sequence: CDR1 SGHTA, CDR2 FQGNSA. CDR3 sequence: CAGSLGGRGAIQYF. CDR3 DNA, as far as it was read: TGTGCCGGCAGCTTAGGGGGCAGGGGAGCCATT.

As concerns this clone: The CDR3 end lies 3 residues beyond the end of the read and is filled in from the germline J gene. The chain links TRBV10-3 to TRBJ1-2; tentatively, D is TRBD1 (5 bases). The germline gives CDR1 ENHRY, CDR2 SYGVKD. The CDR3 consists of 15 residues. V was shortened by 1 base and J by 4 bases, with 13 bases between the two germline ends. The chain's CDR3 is CAISELGRGSYGYTF. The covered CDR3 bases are TGTGCCATCAGTGAGTTGGGGCGCGGATCCTATGGC.

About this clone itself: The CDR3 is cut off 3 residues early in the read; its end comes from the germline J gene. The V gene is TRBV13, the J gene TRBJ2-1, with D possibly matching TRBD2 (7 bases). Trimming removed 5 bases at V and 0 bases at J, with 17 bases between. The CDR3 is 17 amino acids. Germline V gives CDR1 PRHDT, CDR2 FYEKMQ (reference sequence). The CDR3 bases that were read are TGTGCCAGCAGCCCGAAGGGGGGGACGAGCTCCTACAATGAG. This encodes CASSPKGGTSSYNE. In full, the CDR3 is CASSPKGGTSSYNEQFF.

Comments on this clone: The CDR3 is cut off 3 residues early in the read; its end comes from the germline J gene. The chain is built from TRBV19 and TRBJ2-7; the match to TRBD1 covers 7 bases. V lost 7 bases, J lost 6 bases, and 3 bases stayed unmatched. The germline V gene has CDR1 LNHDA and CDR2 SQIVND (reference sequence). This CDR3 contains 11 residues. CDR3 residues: CASTQGVEQYF. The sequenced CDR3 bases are TGTGCCAGTACCCAGGGGGTCGAG.

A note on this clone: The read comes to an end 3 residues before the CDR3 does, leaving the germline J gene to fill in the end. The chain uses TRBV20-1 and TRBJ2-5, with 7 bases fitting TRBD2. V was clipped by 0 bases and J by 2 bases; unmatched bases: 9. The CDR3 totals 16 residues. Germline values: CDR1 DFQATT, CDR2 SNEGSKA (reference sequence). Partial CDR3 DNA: TGCAGTGCTAGAGATTTGGCGGGGGAGCCACAAGAGACC. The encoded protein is CSARDLAGEPQET. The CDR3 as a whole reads CSARDLAGEPQETQYF.

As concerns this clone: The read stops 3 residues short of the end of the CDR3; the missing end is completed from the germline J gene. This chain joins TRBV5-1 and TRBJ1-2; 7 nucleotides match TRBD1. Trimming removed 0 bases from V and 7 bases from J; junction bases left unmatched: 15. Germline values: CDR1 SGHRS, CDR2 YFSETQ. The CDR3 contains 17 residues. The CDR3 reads CASSLEAGGITGFGYTF. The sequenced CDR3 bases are TGCGCCAGCAGCTTGGAGGCAGGGGGTATTACAGGGTTTGGC.

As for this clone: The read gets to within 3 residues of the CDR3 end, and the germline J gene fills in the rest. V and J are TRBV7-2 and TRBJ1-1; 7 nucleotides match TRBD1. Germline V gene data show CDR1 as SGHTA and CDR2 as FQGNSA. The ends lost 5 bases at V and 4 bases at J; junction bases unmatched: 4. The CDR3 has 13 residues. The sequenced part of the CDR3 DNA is TGTGCCAGCAGCCCCAGGGGGGCCACTGAA. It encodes CASSPRGATE. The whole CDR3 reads CASSPRGATEAFF.

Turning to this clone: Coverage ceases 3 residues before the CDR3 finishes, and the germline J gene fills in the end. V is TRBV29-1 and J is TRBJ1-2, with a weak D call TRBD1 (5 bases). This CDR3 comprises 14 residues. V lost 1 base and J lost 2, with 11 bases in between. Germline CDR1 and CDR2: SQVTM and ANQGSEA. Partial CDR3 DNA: TGCAGCGTTGAAGGAGGGGAAAGGAACTATGGC. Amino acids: CSVEGGERNYG. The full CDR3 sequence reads CSVEGGERNYGYTF.

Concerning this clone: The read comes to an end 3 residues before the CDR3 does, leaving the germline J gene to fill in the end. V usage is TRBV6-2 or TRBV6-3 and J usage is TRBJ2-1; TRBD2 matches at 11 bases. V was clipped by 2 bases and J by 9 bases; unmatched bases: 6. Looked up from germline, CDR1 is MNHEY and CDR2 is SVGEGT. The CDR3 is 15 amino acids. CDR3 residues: CASSYEGLAVSEQFF. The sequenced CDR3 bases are TGTGCCAGCAGTTACGAGGGACTAGCGGTGAGTGAG.

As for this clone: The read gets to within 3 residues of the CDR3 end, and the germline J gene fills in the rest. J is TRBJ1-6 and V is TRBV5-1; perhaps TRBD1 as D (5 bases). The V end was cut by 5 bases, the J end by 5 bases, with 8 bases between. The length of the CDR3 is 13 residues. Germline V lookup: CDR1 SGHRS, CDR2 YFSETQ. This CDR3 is CASSGHHNSPLHF. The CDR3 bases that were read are TGCGCCAGCAGTGGACACCATAATTCACCC.

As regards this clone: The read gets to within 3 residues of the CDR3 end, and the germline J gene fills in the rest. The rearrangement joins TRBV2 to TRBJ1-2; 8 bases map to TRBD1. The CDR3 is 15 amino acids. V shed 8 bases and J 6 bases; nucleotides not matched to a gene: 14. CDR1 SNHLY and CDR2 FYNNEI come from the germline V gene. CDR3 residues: CASGATYRGSDGYTF. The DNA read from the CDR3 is TGTGCCAGCGGGGCCACCTACAGGGGGAGTGATGGC.

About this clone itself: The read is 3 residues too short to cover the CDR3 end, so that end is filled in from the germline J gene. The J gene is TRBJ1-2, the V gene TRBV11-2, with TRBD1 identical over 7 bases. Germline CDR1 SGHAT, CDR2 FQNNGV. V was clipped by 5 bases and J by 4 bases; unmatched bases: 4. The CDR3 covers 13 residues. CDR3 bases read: TGTGCCAGCAGCCTGGACAGGACCTATGGC. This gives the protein CASSLDRTYG. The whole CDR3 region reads CASSLDRTYGYTF.

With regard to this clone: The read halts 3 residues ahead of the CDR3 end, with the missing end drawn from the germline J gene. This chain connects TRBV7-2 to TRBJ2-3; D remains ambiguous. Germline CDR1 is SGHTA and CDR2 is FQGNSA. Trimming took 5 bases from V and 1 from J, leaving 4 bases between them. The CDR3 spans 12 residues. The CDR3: CASSERTDTQYF. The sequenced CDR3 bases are TGTGCCAGCAGCGAGCGCACAGATACG.

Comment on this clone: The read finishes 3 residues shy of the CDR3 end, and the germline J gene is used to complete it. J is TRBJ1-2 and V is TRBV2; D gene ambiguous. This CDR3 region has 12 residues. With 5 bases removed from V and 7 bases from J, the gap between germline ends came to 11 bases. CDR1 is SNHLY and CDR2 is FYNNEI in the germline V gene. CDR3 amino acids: CASSSLFIGYTF. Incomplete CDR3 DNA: TGTGCCAGCAGTTCGCTATTTATTGGC. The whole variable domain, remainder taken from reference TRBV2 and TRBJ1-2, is EPEVTQTPSHQVTQMGQEVILRCVPISNHLYFYWYRQILGQKVEFLVSFYNNEISEKSEIFDDQFSVERPDGSNFTLKIRSTKLEDSAMYFCASSSLFIGYTFGSGTRLTVV.

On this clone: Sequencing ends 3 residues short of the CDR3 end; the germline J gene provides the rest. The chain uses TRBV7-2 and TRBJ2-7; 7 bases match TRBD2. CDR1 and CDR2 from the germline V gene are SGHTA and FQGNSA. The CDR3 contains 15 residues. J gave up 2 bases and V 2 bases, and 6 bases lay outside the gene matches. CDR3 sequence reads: CASSLLADAPYEQYF. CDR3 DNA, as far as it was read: TGTGCCAGCAGCTTACTAGCGGACGCCCCCTACGAG.

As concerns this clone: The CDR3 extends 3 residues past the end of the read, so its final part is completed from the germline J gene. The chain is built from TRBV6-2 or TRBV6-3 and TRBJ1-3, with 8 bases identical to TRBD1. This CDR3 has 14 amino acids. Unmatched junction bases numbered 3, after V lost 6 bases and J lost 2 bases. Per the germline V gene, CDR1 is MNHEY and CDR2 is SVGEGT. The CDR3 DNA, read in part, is TGTGCCAGCAGCGGACAGGGCACTGGAAACACC. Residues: CASSGQGTGNT. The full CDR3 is CASSGQGTGNTIYF.

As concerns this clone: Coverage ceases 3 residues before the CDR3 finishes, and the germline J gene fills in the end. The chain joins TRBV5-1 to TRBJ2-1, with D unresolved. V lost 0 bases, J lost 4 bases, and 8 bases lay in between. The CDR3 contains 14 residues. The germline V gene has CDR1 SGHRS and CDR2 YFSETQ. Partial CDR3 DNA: TGCGCCAGCAGCTTGGTGTCGGTGTACAATGAG. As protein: CASSLVSVYNE. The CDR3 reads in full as CASSLVSVYNEQFF.

Partial CDR3 DNA: TGCGCCAGCAGCTTGAAAGGGAACACTGAA. Protein product: CASSLKGNTE. The CDR3 in full is CASSLKGNTEAFF. J is TRBJ1-1 and V is TRBV5-1, with D uncertain. The read terminates 3 residues before the CDR3 end, so the remaining end is supplied by the germline J gene. The germline CDR1 and CDR2 sequences are SGHRS and YFSETQ. The CDR3 runs to 13 residues. Trimming took off 1 base at V and 1 base at J, with 5 bases between the two ends.

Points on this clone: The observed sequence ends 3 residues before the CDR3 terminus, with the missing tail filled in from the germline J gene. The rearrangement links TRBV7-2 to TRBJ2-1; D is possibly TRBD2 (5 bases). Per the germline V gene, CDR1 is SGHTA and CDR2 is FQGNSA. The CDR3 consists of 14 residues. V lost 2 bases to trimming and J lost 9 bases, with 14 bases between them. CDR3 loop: CASSLISLAGEQFF. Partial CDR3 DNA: TGTGCCAGCAGCTTAATTTCCCTAGCAGGTGAG.

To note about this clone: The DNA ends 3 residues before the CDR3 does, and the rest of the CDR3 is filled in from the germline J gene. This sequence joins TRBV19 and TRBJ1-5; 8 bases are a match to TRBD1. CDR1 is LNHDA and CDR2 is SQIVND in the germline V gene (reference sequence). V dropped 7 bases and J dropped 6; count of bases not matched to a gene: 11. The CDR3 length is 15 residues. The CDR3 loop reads CASTAGPGGSQPQHF. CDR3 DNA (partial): TGTGCCAGTACCGCCGGGCCAGGGGGCTCTCAGCCC.

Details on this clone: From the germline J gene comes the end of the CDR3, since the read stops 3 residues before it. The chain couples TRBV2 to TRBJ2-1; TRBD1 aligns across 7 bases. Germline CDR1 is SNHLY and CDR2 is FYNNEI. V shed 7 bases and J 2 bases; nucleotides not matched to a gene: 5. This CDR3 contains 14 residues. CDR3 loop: CASNGQVTYNEQFF. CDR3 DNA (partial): TGTGCCAGCAATGGACAGGTCACCTACAATGAG.

The chain's CDR3 is CSARDRGKSEKLFF. The CDR3 bases that were read are TGCAGTGCTAGAGATAGGGGAAAGAGTGAAAAA. V is TRBV20-1 and J is TRBJ1-4; D is possibly TRBD1 (5 bases). The sequence runs out 3 residues before the end of the CDR3; the remainder is reconstructed from the germline J gene. The CDR3 is made up of 14 amino acids. The V gene lost 0 bases and the J gene lost 7 bases, with 12 bases spanning the gap. Germline V gene sequence: CDR1 DFQATT, CDR2 SNEGSKA (reference sequence).

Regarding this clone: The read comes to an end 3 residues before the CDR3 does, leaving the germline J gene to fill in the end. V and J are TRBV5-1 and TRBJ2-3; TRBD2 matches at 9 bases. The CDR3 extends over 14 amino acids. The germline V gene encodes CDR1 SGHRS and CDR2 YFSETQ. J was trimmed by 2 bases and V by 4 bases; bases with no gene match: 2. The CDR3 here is CASSGGGDTDTQYF. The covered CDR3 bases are TGCGCCAGCAGCGGCGGGGGGGACACAGATACG.

The covered CDR3 bases are TGTGCCAGTACTGCTAGCGGGAGGGCTGGGGGATCACAAGAGACC. Translated: CASTASGRAGGSQET. The entire CDR3 protein is CASTASGRAGGSQETQYF. V is TRBV19 and J is TRBJ2-5; 12 nucleotides agree with TRBD2. The CDR3 extends 3 residues past the end of the read, so its final part is completed from the germline J gene. J lost 2 bases, V lost 7 bases, and 14 bases had no gene match. Germline loops: CDR1 LNHDA, CDR2 SQIVND (reference sequence). The CDR3 has 18 residues.

The CDR3 protein is CATEGQSYEQYF. The part of the CDR3 DNA that was read is TGTGCCACCGAGGGGCAGTCCTACGAG. V gene TRBV10-3 combines with J gene TRBJ2-7; D tentatively fits TRBD1 or TRBD2 (5 bases each). The read terminates 3 residues ahead of where the CDR3 ends, so the germline J gene completes it. Germline CDR1 and CDR2: ENHRY and SYGVKD. This CDR3 has 12 residues. V was trimmed by 10 bases and J by 1 base, leaving 11 bases between them.

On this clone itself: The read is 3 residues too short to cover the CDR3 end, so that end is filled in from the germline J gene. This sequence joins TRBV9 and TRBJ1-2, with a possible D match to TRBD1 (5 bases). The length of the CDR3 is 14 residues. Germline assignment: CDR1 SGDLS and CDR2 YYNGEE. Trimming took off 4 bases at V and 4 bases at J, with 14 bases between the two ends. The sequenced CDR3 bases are TGTGCCAGCAGCCCCGGAAGGGGTGTCTATGGC. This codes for CASSPGRGVYG. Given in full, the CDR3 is CASSPGRGVYGYTF.

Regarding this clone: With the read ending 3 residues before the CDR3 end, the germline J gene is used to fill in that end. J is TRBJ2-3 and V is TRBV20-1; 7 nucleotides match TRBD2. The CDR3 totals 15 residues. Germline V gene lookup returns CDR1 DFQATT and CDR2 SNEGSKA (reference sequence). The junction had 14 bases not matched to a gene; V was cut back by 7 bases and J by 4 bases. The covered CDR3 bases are TGCAGTGGGAGGAAGAACGCGGGAGCGCCAGATACG. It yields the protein CSGRKNAGAPDT. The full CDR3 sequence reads CSGRKNAGAPDTQYF.

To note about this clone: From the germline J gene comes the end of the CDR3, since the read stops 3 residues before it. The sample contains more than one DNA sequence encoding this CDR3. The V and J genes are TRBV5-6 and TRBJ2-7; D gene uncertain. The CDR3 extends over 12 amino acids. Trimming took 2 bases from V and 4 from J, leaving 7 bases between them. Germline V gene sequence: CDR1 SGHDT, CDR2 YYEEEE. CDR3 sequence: CASSLSVYEQYF. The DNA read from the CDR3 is TGTGCCAGCAGCTTATCCGTGTACGAG.

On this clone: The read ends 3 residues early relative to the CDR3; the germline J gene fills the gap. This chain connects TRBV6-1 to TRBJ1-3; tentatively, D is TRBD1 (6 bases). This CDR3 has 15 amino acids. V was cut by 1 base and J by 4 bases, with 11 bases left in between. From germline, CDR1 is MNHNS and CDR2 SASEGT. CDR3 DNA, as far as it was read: TGTGCCAGCAGTGAAGGGGGGGGCCGCGGAAACACC. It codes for CASSEGGGRGNT. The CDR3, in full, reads CASSEGGGRGNTIYF.

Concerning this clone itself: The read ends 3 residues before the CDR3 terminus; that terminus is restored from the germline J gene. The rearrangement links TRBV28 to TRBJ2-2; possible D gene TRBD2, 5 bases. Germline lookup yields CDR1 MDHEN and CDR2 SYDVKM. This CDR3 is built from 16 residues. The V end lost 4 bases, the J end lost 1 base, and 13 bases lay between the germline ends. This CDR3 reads CASSSAGGRNTGELFF. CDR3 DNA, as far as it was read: TGTGCCAGCAGTTCCGCGGGTGGCCGGAACACCGGGGAG. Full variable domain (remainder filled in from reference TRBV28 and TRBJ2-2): DVKVTQSSRYLVKRTGEKVFLECVQDMDHENMFWYRQDPGLGLRLIYFSYDVKMKEKGDIPEGYSVSREKKERFSLILESASTNQTSMYLCASSSAGGRNTGELFFGEGSRLTVL.